This TCR beta chain was captured by sequencing in a study of T-cell reconstitution after alpha-beta-depleted transplantation in children. Library preparation (for TCRbeta) was performed with unique molecular identifiers. Via MiXCR, TCRdb re-called the PCR reads, giving one row per CDR3 protein. Found here are fewer than 250,000 distinct CDR3 sequences, roughly 8.2% of them singletons; the top ten hold 6% to 7%. V was pared by 7 bases and J by 4 bases, with 8 bases of the junction left unmatched. Germline V gene data show CDR1 as SGHRS and CDR2 as YFSETQ. This CDR3 region has 15 residues. Findings of the study overall: Reportedly, only several hundred clones from non-depleted graft cells drove alpha-beta T-cell counts at about two months. T-cell counts and diversity at one year following transplant were attributed mainly to newly produced T cells. There were some patients whose high TCRbeta diversity at day 60 came from surviving recipient T cells and thymic progenitors.

This clonotype was detected ten times or more. Its antigen is undetermined. The sequence was obtained from a male patient under 18 who had a stem cell transplant for acute lymphoblastic leukemia, so the T cells may come from the graft donor. This specimen consisted of PBMCs, mostly from graft donor cells, obtained 180 days after TCRalphabeta/CD19-depleted stem cell transplant. This sequence joins TRBV5-1 and TRBJ1-3, with 10 positions matching TRBD1. CDR3 DNA sequence: TGCGCCAGCCAACCCGGGACAGGGGACGGAAACACCATATATTTT. As protein: CASQPGTGDGNTIYF.